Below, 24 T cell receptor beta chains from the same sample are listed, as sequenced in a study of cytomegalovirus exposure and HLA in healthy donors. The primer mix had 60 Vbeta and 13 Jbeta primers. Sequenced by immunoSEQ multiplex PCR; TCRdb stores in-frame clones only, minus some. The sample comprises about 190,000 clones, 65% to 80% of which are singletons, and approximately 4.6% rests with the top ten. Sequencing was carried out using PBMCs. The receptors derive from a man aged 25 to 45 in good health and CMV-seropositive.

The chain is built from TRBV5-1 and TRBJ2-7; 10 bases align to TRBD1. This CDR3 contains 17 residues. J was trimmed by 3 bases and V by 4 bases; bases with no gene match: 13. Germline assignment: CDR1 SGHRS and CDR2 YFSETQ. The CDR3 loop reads CASSPGRGTGAGYEQYF. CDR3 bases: TGCGCCAGCAGCCCGGGGAGGGGGACAGGGGCCGGCTACGAGCAGTACTTC.

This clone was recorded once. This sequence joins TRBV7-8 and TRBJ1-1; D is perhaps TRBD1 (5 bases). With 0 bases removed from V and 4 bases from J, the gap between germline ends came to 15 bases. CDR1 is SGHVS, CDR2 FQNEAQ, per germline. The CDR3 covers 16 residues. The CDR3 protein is CASSLAGVVGGTEAFF. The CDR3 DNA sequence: TGTGCCAGCAGCTTAGCAGGGGTGGTGGGCGGCACTGAAGCTTTCTTT.

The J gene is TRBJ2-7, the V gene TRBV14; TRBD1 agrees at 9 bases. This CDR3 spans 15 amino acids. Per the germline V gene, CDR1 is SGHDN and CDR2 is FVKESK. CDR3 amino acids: CDPDRGGGLIHEQYF. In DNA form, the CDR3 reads TGTGATCCGGACAGGGGCGGCGGTCTAATCCACGAGCAGTACTTC.

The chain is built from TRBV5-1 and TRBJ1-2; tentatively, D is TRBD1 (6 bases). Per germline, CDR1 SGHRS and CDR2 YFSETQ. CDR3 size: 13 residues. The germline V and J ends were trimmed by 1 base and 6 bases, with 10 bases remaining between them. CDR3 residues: CASSLRQGNGYTF. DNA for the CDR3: TGCGCCAGCAGCTTGCGCCAGGGGAATGGCTACACCTTC.

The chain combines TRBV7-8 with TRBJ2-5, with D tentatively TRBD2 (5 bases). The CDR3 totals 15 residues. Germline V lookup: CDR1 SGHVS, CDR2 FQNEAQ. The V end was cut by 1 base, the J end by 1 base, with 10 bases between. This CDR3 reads CASSLVKTIQETQYF. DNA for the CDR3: TGTGCCAGCAGCTTAGTAAAGACTATCCAAGAGACCCAGTACTTC.

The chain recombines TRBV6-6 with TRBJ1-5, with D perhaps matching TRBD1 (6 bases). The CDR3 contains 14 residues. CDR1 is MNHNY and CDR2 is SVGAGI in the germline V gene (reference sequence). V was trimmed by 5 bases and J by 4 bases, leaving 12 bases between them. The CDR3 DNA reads TGTGCCAGCAGTCTTACTAGGGGGAATCAGCCCCAGCATTTT. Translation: CASSLTRGNQPQHF.

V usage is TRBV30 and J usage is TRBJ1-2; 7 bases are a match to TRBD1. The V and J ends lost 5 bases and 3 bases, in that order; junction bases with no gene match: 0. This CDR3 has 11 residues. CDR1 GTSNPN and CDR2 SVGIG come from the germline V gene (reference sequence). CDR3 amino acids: CAWGTDYGYTF. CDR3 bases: TGTGCCTGGGGGACAGACTATGGCTACACCTTC.

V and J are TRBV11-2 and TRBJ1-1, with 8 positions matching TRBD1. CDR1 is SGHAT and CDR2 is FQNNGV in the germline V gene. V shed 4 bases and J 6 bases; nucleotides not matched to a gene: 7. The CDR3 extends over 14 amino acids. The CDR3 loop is CASSSRGHGAEAFF. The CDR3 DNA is TGTGCCAGCAGCTCCAGGGGGCATGGCGCTGAAGCTTTCTTT. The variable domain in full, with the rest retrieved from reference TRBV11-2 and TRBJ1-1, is EAGVAQSPRYKIIEKRQSVAFWCNPISGHATLYWYQQILGQGPKLLIQFQNNGVVDDSQLPKDRFSAERLKGVDSTLKIQPAKLEDSAVYLCASSSRGHGAEAFFGQGTRLTVV.

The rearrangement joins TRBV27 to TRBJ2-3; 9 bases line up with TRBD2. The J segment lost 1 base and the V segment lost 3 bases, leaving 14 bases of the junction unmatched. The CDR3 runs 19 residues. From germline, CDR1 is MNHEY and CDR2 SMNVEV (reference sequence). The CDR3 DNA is TGTGCCAGCAGTTTCTCGCTAGCGGGATTAAATTCTGGCACAGATACGCAGTATTTT. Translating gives CASSFSLAGLNSGTDTQYF.

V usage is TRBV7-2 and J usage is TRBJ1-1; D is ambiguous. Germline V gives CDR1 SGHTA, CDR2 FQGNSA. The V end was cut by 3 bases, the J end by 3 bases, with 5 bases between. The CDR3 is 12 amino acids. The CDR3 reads CASSLEYTEAFF. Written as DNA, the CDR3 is TGTGCCAGCAGCTTGGAGTACACTGAAGCTTTCTTT.

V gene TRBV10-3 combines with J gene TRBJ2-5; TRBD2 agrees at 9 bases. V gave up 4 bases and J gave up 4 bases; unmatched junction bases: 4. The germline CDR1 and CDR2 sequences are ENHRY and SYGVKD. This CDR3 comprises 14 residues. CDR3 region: CAISGAGGLETQYF. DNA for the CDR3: TGTGCCATCAGTGGGGCGGGGGGGCTAGAGACCCAGTACTTC.

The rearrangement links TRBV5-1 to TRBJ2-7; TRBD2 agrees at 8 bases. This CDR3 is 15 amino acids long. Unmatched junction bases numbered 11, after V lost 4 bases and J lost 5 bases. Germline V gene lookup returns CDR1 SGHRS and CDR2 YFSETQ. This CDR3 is CASSNPRAGAHEQYF. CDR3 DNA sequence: TGCGCCAGCAGCAATCCAAGAGCGGGGGCCCACGAGCAGTACTTC.

The CDR3 protein is CASSLSPGTGISGTEAFF. The CDR3 bases are TGTGCCAGCAGTTTAAGTCCCGGGACAGGGATTAGCGGCACTGAAGCTTTCTTT. The chain employs TRBV27 and TRBJ1-1; TRBD1 agrees at 9 bases. Trimming took 2 bases from V and 4 from J; bases not matched to a gene: 14. This CDR3 is 18 amino acids long. The germline CDR1 and CDR2 sequences are MNHEY and SMNVEV (reference sequence).

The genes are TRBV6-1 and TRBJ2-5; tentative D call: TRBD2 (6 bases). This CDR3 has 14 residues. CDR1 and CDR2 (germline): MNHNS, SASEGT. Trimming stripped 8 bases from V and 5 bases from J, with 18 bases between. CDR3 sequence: CASLPGGSRETQYF. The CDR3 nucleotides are TGTGCCAGCCTCCCTGGAGGGTCGAGGGAGACCCAGTACTTC.

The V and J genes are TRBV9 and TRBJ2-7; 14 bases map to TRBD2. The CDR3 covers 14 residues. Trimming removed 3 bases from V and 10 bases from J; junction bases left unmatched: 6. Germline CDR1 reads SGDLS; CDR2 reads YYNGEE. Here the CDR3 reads CASSAGLAGDFQYF. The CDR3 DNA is TGTGCCAGCAGCGCGGGACTAGCGGGAGATTTCCAGTACTTC.

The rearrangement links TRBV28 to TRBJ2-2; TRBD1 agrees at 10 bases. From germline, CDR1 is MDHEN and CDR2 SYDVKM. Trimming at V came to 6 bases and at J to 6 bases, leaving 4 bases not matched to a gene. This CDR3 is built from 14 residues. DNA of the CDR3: TGTGCCAGCAGAGGGACAGGGGCCCCCGGGGAGCTGTTTTTT. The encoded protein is CASRGTGAPGELFF.

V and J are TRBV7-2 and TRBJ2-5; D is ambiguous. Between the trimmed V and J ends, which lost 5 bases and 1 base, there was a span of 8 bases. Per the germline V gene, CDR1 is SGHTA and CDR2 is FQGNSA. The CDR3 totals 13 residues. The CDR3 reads CASSRATQETQYF. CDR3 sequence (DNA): TGTGCCAGCAGCCGAGCGACCCAAGAGACCCAGTACTTC. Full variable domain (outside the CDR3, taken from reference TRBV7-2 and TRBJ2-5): GAGVSQSPSNKVTEKGKDVELRCDPISGHTALYWYRQSLGQGLEFLIYFQGNSAPDKSGLPSDRFSAERTGGSVSTLTIQRTQQEDSAVYLCASSRATQETQYFGPGTRLLVL.

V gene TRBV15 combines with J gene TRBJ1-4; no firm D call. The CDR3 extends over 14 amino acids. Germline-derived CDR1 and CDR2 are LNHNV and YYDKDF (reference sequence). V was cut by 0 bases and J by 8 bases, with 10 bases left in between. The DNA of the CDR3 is TGTGCCACCAGCAGAGATACTACGGGGGAAAAACTGTTTTTT. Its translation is CATSRDTTGEKLFF.

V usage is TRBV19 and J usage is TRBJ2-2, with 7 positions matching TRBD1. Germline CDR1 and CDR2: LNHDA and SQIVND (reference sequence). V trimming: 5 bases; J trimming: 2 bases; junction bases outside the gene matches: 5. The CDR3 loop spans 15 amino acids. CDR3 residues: CASSPWTGNTGELFF. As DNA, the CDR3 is TGTGCCAGTAGTCCGTGGACAGGAAACACCGGGGAGCTGTTTTTT.

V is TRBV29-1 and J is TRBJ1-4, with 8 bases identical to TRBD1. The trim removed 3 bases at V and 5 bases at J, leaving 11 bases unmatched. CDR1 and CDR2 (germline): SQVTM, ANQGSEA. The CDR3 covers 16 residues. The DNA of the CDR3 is TGCAGCGTTGATGGACAGGGACCTGCTTCGAATGAAAAACTGTTTTTT. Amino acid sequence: CSVDGQGPASNEKLFF.

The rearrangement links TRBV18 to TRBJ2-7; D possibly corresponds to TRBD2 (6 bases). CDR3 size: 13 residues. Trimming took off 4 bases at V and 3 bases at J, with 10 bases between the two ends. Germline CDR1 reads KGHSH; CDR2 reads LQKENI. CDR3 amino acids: CASSLAGGYEQYF. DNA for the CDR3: TGTGCCAGCTCACTAGCCGGGGGCTACGAGCAGTACTTC.

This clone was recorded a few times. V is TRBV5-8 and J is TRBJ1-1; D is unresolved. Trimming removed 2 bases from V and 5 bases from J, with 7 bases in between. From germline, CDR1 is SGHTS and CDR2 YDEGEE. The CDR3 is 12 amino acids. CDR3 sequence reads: CASSFLRTEAFF. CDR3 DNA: TGTGCCAGCAGCTTTCTTCGGACTGAAGCTTTCTTT.

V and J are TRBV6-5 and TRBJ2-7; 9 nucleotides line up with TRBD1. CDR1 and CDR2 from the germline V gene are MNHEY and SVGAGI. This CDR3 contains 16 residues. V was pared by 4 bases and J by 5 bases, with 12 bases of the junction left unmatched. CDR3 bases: TGTGCCAGCAGTTTAACCCTGACAGGGGGAGGGAACGAGCAGTACTTC. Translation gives CASSLTLTGGGNEQYF.

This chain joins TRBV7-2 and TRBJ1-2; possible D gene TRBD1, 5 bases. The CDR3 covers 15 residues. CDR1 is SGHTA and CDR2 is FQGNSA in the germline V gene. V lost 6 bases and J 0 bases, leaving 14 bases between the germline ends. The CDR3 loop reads CASRSRDSANYGYTF. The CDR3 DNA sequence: TGTGCCAGCAGATCTAGGGACTCCGCTAACTATGGCTACACCTTC.